The 7 T cell receptor beta chains given below trace back to one sample, sequenced in a study of blood T cell repertoires in COVID-19. Assay: immunoSEQ multiplex PCR; the TCRdb copy retains only in-frame clones and omits some. The sample consists of 240,000 or so clones, about 82% of them appearing once. Material for sequencing was peripheral blood. The receptors originated from a man older than 75 with acute or convalescent COVID-19.

CDR3 region: CASTLGEHRGGTEAFF. The DNA of the CDR3 is TGTGCCAGCACCTTGGGGGAACACAGGGGAGGCACTGAAGCTTTCTTT. The gene calls are TRBV11-2 and TRBJ1-1, with 7 nucleotides matching TRBD1. Losses at the gene ends were 7 bases for V and 4 bases for J; bases not matched to a gene: 15. The CDR3 is 16 residues long. Germline V lookup: CDR1 SGHAT, CDR2 FQNNGV.

This chain connects TRBV7-8 to TRBJ1-1; no reliable D call. V was cut by 1 base and J by 11 bases, with 14 bases left in between. The germline V gene has CDR1 SGHVS and CDR2 FQNEAQ. The CDR3 loop spans 13 amino acids. This CDR3 is CASSLGSVSEAFF. DNA for the CDR3: TGTGCCAGCAGCTTAGGATCGGTTAGCGAGGCTTTCTTT.

This clone was observed a few times. This sequence joins TRBV19 and TRBJ2-7, with 8 nucleotides matching TRBD1. Germline CDR1 reads LNHDA; CDR2 reads SQIVND (reference sequence). This CDR3 is built from 16 residues. V lost 2 bases, J lost 6 bases, and 12 bases stayed unmatched. In DNA form, the CDR3 reads TGTGCCAGTAGTATACTCCCTCTGACAGGGGTAGGCGAGCAGTACTTC. Amino acid sequence: CASSILPLTGVGEQYF.

The chain is built from TRBV19 and TRBJ2-3, with TRBD2 identical over 11 bases. J was trimmed by 5 bases and V by 6 bases; bases with no gene match: 13. Germline-derived CDR1 and CDR2 are LNHDA and SQIVND (reference sequence). The CDR3 extends over 17 amino acids. Here the CDR3 reads CASRHSGLAVKGDTQYF. The CDR3 coding sequence is TGTGCCAGTAGGCACTCGGGACTAGCGGTAAAGGGAGATACGCAGTATTTT. The complete variable domain, with remaining parts taken from reference TRBV19 and TRBJ2-3, reads DGGITQSPKYLFRKEGQNVTLSCEQNLNHDAMYWYRQDPGQGLRLIYYSQIVNDFQKGDIAEGYSVSREKKESFPLTVTSAQKNPTAFYLCASRHSGLAVKGDTQYFGPGTRLTVL.

The V call is TRBV24-1, the J call TRBJ2-3, with 7 bases fitting TRBD1. Germline assignment: CDR1 KGHDR and CDR2 SFDVKD. V dropped 9 bases and J dropped 2; count of bases not matched to a gene: 4. This CDR3 spans 13 amino acids. CDR3 loop: CATGTVITDTQYF. The CDR3 DNA follows: TGTGCCACCGGGACAGTAATCACAGATACGCAGTATTTT.

This clone has a single count. The chain employs TRBV5-6 and TRBJ2-1, with D tentatively TRBD2 (6 bases). The V gene's germline CDR1 is SGHDT and CDR2 YYEEEE. V lost 4 bases to trimming and J lost 10 bases, with 12 bases between them. The length of the CDR3 is 12 residues. The CDR3 DNA follows: TGTGCCAGCAGCGGGGGGATAGGCGAGCAGTTCTTC. This translates into CASSGGIGEQFF.

The chain couples TRBV5-4 to TRBJ2-1, with TRBD2 matching 11 bases. The CDR3 contains 16 residues. V lost 2 bases, J lost 2 bases, and 3 bases stayed unmatched. Per germline, CDR1 SGHNT and CDR2 YYREEE (reference sequence). For the CDR3, the DNA is TGTGCCAGCAGCTTCACTAGCGGGAGAGCCTACAATGAGCAGTTCTTC. Its protein is CASSFTSGRAYNEQFF.